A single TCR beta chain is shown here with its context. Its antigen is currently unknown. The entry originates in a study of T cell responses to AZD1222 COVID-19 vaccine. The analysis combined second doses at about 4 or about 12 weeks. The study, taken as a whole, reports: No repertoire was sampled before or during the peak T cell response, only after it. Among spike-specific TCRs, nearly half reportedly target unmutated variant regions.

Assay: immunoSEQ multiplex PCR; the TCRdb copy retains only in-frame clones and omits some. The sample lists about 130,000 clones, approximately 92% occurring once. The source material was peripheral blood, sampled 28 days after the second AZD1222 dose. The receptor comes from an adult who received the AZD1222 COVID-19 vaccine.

The DNA for the CDR3 is TGTGCCAGCAGTTTCCCGGGCGCTGAAGCTTTCTTT. Translated: CASSFPGAEAFF. The V and J genes are TRBV27 and TRBJ1-1; D gene ambiguous. CDR1 and CDR2 (germline): MNHEY, SMNVEV (reference sequence). Trimming left V 3 bases short and J 6 bases short, with 8 bases between. The CDR3 length is 12 residues.